This TCR beta chain derives from a study of T cell responses to AZD1222 COVID-19 vaccine. The CDR3 covers 13 residues. Trimming took 0 bases from V and 4 from J, leaving 5 bases between them. Germline V gene lookup returns CDR1 MRHNA and CDR2 SNTAGT. Study-level points and caveats: Close to half of all spike-specific TCRs reportedly target regions of the variants that are unmutated. Among those given AZD1222, only 5 to 7 were seropositive at baseline.

Profiling relied on immunoSEQ multiplex PCR, and the TCRdb table lists in-frame clones only, not all of them. The sample has fewer than 110,000 clones; less than 95% are singletons. A note on this clone: Antigen specificity is unknown.

The sample in question was peripheral blood, obtained on day 0 of AZD1222 vaccination. J is TRBJ2-3 and V is TRBV6-4; tentative D call: TRBD2 (5 bases). The TCR comes from an adult in good health. The CDR3 DNA is TGTGCCAGCAGTGACTCGAGGGCAGATACGCAGTATTTT. Residues: CASSDSRADTQYF.